This is a list of T cell receptor beta chains from one sample in a study of T cells in Graves' hyperthyroidism and ophthalmopathy. Via MiXCR, TCRdb re-called the multiplex PCR reads, giving one row per CDR3 protein. The sample gives around 300,000 distinct CDR3 sequences, 25% to 30% of which show up once; roughly a quarter is in the top ten. Sequencing used blood. These receptors were collected from a man aged 35-49 years with Graves' hyperthyroidism that later progressed to Graves' ophthalmopathy. The CDR3 runs from the conserved cysteine through the conserved F or W. Fields, in order: J gene, D gene, V gene, clone size, CDR3 DNA, CDR3 protein. The D gene is left open where the match is weak. Size values are once, few and many counts, or a class for expanded clones, and some rows have none.

J gene: TRBJ1-2
D gene: TRBD1
V gene: TRBV18
clone size: .
CDR3 DNA: TGTGCCAGCTCACCGGCCCAGGACAGGGGCGGCTACACCTTC
CDR3 protein: CASSPAQDRGGYTF

J gene: TRBJ1-3
D gene: .
V gene: TRBV4-1
clone size: many
CDR3 DNA: TGCGCCAGCAGCCAAAGAAGGATTCCTGGAAACACCATATATTTT
CDR3 protein: CASSQRRIPGNTIYF

J gene: TRBJ2-7
D gene: TRBD1
V gene: TRBV12-3/TRBV12-4
clone size: many
CDR3 DNA: TGTGCCAGCAGTTTCTTTGGGACAGGGGGCGAGCAGTACTTC
CDR3 protein: CASSFFGTGGEQYF

J gene: TRBJ1-3
D gene: TRBD1
V gene: TRBV28
clone size: .
CDR3 DNA: TGTGCCAGCAGTTCCCCCAGCGACAGGGTTGGAAACACCATATATTTT
CDR3 protein: CASSSPSDRVGNTIYF

J gene: TRBJ1-6
D gene: .
V gene: TRBV6-5
clone size: few
CDR3 DNA: TGTGCCAGCAGTTTTCCGACCGAGGGGAATTCACCCCTCCACTTT
CDR3 protein: CASSFPTEGNSPLHF

J gene: TRBJ1-1
D gene: .
V gene: TRBV2
clone size: many
CDR3 DNA: TGTGCCAGCGGATTATACGGGACGGTTGAAGCTTTCTTT
CDR3 protein: CASGLYGTVEAFF

J gene: TRBJ2-5
D gene: TRBD2
V gene: TRBV6-5
clone size: many
CDR3 DNA: TGTGCCAGCAGCGGGGGACTAGCGGGAGGAGGGGAGACCCAGTACTTC
CDR3 protein: CASSGGLAGGGETQYF

J gene: TRBJ2-2
D gene: TRBD2
V gene: TRBV14
clone size: .
CDR3 DNA: TGTGCCAGCAGCCATTCAGGGTCTAGCGGGAGGCTCCGCGGGGAGCTGTTTTTT
CDR3 protein: CASSHSGSSGRLRGELFF

J gene: TRBJ1-1
D gene: .
V gene: TRBV2
clone size: many
CDR3 DNA: TGTGCCAGCAGTGGGGGGACCTCCAGAAGGGTGAACACTGAAGCTTTCTTT
CDR3 protein: CASSGGTSRRVNTEAFF

J gene: TRBJ1-1
D gene: .
V gene: TRBV18
clone size: .
CDR3 DNA: TGTGCCAGCTCACCACCGGCAGGTAACCCTGAAGCTTTCTTT
CDR3 protein: CASSPPAGNPEAFF

J gene: TRBJ2-7
D gene: TRBD2
V gene: TRBV6-1
clone size: few
CDR3 DNA: TGTGCCAGCAGTGAAATCGGGACTACAAGTTACGAGCAGTACTTC
CDR3 protein: CASSEIGTTSYEQYF

J gene: TRBJ1-2
D gene: TRBD1
V gene: TRBV29-1
clone size: .
CDR3 DNA: TGCAGCGTTGAGGAGGACAGGGCATATGGCTACACCTTC
CDR3 protein: CSVEEDRAYGYTF

J gene: TRBJ1-1
D gene: .
V gene: TRBV6-5
clone size: many
CDR3 DNA: TGTGCCAGCAGTTACCGTTCCAACACTGAAGCTTTCTTT
CDR3 protein: CASSYRSNTEAFF

J gene: TRBJ2-5
D gene: .
V gene: TRBV5-1
clone size: many
CDR3 DNA: TGCGCCAGCAGCTCGGGCAGGGGTTTGCCTACTTCGGAGACCCAGTACTTC
CDR3 protein: CASSSGRGLPTSETQYF

J gene: TRBJ1-5
D gene: .
V gene: TRBV12-3/TRBV12-4
clone size: .
CDR3 DNA: TGTGCCAGCAGTTTCGGGCCTGGGGACCAGCCCCAGCATTTT
CDR3 protein: CASSFGPGDQPQHF

J gene: TRBJ2-5
D gene: .
V gene: TRBV19
clone size: many
CDR3 DNA: TGTGCCAGTAGTATATTTGAAAGCCAAGAGACCCAGTACTTC
CDR3 protein: CASSIFESQETQYF

J gene: TRBJ2-7
D gene: .
V gene: TRBV12-3/TRBV12-4
clone size: many
CDR3 DNA: TGTGCCAGCAGGGTATATGACGAGCAGTACTTC
CDR3 protein: CASRVYDEQYF

J gene: TRBJ2-7
D gene: TRBD2
V gene: TRBV6-4
clone size: many
CDR3 DNA: TGTGCCACGACCGGGACAGGGGGACTAGCGGGATCCTACGAGCAGTACTTC
CDR3 protein: CATTGTGGLAGSYEQYF

J gene: TRBJ1-1
D gene: .
V gene: TRBV20-1
clone size: .
CDR3 DNA: TGCAGTGCTAACCCCGACGGTCCCGAAGCTTTCTTT
CDR3 protein: CSANPDGPEAFF

J gene: TRBJ2-6
D gene: .
V gene: TRBV9
clone size: .
CDR3 DNA: TGTGCCAGCAGCCCGGGACAGGCCAACGTCCTGACTTTC
CDR3 protein: CASSPGQANVLTF

J gene: TRBJ1-2
D gene: .
V gene: TRBV14
clone size: many
CDR3 DNA: TGTGCCAGCAGCCCCGGTTTGGGTTATGGCTACACCTTC
CDR3 protein: CASSPGLGYGYTF

J gene: TRBJ2-7
D gene: .
V gene: TRBV7-3
clone size: .
CDR3 DNA: TGTGCCAGCAGCTCGGTCGAGCAGTACTTC
CDR3 protein: CASSSVEQYF

J gene: TRBJ2-5
D gene: TRBD2
V gene: TRBV5-1
clone size: many
CDR3 DNA: TGCGCCAGCAGCCGCATGACTAGCGACCAAGAGACCCAGTACTTC
CDR3 protein: CASSRMTSDQETQYF

J gene: TRBJ2-7
D gene: TRBD2
V gene: TRBV28
clone size: many
CDR3 DNA: TGTGCCAGCAGCCTGACTAGCGGGAGGAGTTCCTACGAGCAGTACTTC
CDR3 protein: CASSLTSGRSSYEQYF

J gene: TRBJ1-1
D gene: .
V gene: TRBV7-9
clone size: many
CDR3 DNA: TGTGCCAGCAGCTCGGACCCGGGTTCCCTTGAAGCTTTCTTT
CDR3 protein: CASSSDPGSLEAFF

J gene: TRBJ2-7
D gene: TRBD2
V gene: TRBV25-1
clone size: many
CDR3 DNA: TGTGCCAGCAGTAAGAAAGGACTAGCGGGCTCCTACGAGCAGTACTTC
CDR3 protein: CASSKKGLAGSYEQYF

J gene: TRBJ1-1
D gene: .
V gene: TRBV19
clone size: many
CDR3 DNA: TGTGCCAGTAGACCGACACAGAACACTGAAGCTTTCTTT
CDR3 protein: CASRPTQNTEAFF

J gene: TRBJ1-2
D gene: .
V gene: TRBV11-2
clone size: .
CDR3 DNA: TGTGCCAGCAGCTTAGAGGGTGGAGGGCTCCGTGCTCTTGGCTACACCTTC
CDR3 protein: CASSLEGGGLRALGYTF

J gene: TRBJ2-4
D gene: .
V gene: TRBV20-1
clone size: many
CDR3 DNA: TGCAGTGCTAGAGATGCCAAAAACATTCAGTACTTC
CDR3 protein: CSARDAKNIQYF

J gene: TRBJ2-7
D gene: .
V gene: TRBV13
clone size: many
CDR3 DNA: TGTGCCAGCAGCTCCCAGCGGATCAGGGGCGAGCAGTACTTC
CDR3 protein: CASSSQRIRGEQYF

J gene: TRBJ2-2
D gene: .
V gene: TRBV15
clone size: .
CDR3 DNA: TGTGCCACCATGGTAGGCAGGGGAGGTCGGGAGCTGTTTTTT
CDR3 protein: CATMVGRGGRELFF

J gene: TRBJ2-6
D gene: .
V gene: TRBV6-2/TRBV6-3
clone size: few
CDR3 DNA: TGTGCCAGCAGAACTCTGGGGGGCGAGGGCGCTGGGGCCAACGTCCTGACTTTC
CDR3 protein: CASRTLGGEGAGANVLTF

J gene: TRBJ1-5
D gene: TRBD1
V gene: TRBV6-2/TRBV6-3
clone size: .
CDR3 DNA: TGTGCCAGCAGACTTACGACAGGGCGCAGCAATCAGCCCCAGCATTTT
CDR3 protein: CASRLTTGRSNQPQHF

J gene: TRBJ2-5
D gene: TRBD1
V gene: TRBV11-1
clone size: .
CDR3 DNA: TGTGCCAGCAGCTTAGTTCGGGACAGCTTCCTTCAAGAGACCCAGTACTTC
CDR3 protein: CASSLVRDSFLQETQYF

J gene: TRBJ2-7
D gene: .
V gene: TRBV6-4
clone size: .
CDR3 DNA: TGTGCCAGCAGTTACACCCTACGGGAGCAGTACTTC
CDR3 protein: CASSYTLREQYF

J gene: TRBJ2-2
D gene: TRBD2
V gene: TRBV5-1
clone size: many
CDR3 DNA: TGCGCCAGCAGCCGGGGACTAGCGGGATTGACCGGGGAGCTGTTTTTT
CDR3 protein: CASSRGLAGLTGELFF

J gene: TRBJ1-1
D gene: .
V gene: TRBV12-3/TRBV12-4
clone size: .
CDR3 DNA: TGTGCCAGCGGGGTGTTTGGGGGTGCTTTCTTT
CDR3 protein: CASGVFGGAFF

J gene: TRBJ1-1
D gene: .
V gene: TRBV12-3/TRBV12-4
clone size: many
CDR3 DNA: TGTGCCAGCAACCTTATAACCCACTTCGAAGCTTTCTTT
CDR3 protein: CASNLITHFEAFF

J gene: TRBJ1-5
D gene: TRBD1
V gene: TRBV28
clone size: many
CDR3 DNA: TGTGCCACCCCCGGGACAGACCATGATCAGCCCCAGCATTTT
CDR3 protein: CATPGTDHDQPQHF

J gene: TRBJ2-2
D gene: .
V gene: TRBV12-3/TRBV12-4
clone size: many
CDR3 DNA: TGTGCCAGCAGTTTGGGCCAGTCGTTCACCGGGGAGCTGTTTTTT
CDR3 protein: CASSLGQSFTGELFF

J gene: TRBJ1-3
D gene: .
V gene: TRBV7-8
clone size: .
CDR3 DNA: TGTGCCAGCAGCTTGTCAGGGCTGACTGGAAACACCATATATTTT
CDR3 protein: CASSLSGLTGNTIYF

J gene: TRBJ2-5
D gene: .
V gene: TRBV27
clone size: many
CDR3 DNA: TGTGCCAGCAGCCGGGGAGGCGCGCGCCAAGAGACCCAGTACTTC
CDR3 protein: CASSRGGARQETQYF

J gene: TRBJ2-5
D gene: TRBD2
V gene: TRBV12-5
clone size: .
CDR3 DNA: TGTGCTAGTGGTTTGGCCGAGACTAGCGGGAGAGCGGAGACCCAGTACTTC
CDR3 protein: CASGLAETSGRAETQYF

J gene: TRBJ2-7
D gene: .
V gene: TRBV20-1
clone size: few
CDR3 DNA: TGCAGTGCTCAGAAGGACTGGTCCTACGAGCAGTACTTC
CDR3 protein: CSAQKDWSYEQYF

J gene: TRBJ2-7
D gene: TRBD1
V gene: TRBV12-3/TRBV12-4
clone size: many
CDR3 DNA: TGTGCCAGCAGTTTTAGGGACAGCAACTACGAGCAGTACTTC
CDR3 protein: CASSFRDSNYEQYF

J gene: TRBJ2-5
D gene: .
V gene: TRBV28
clone size: once
CDR3 DNA: TGTGCCAGCAGCCGAGTGGGGAACCAAGAGACCCAGTACTTC
CDR3 protein: CASSRVGNQETQYF